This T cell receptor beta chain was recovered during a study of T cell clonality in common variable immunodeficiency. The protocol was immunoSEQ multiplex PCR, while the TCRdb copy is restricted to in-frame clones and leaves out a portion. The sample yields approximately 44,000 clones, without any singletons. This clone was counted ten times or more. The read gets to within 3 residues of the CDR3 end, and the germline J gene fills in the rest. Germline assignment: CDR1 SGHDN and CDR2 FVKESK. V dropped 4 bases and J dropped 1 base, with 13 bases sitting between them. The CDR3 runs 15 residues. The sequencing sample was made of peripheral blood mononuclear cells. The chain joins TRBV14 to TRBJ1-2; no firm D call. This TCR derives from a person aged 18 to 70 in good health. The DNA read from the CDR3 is TGTGCCAGCAGCCCCAGAAGGCTCAATAACTATGGC. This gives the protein CASSPRRLNNYG. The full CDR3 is CASSPRRLNNYGYTF.